This entry lists 32 T cell receptor beta chains sequenced from one sample in a study of blood T cell repertoires in COVID-19. Sequencing used immunoSEQ multiplex PCR; TCRdb keeps in-frame clones, though not all of them. Seen here are under 70,000 clones, roughly 87% observed once, and the top ten hold approximately 11%. The sample was peripheral blood. These receptors all come from a young woman with acute or convalescent COVID-19.

The CDR3 nucleotides read TGCAGCGTGGCAACCGGGACAGGGGGCTACAATGAGCAGTTCTTC. Protein product: CSVATGTGGYNEQFF. This chain uses TRBV29-1 with TRBJ2-1, with 11 bases fitting TRBD1. Germline-derived CDR1 and CDR2 are SQVTM and ANQGSEA. This CDR3 comprises 15 residues. V shed 6 bases and J 3 bases; nucleotides not matched to a gene: 7.

V is TRBV5-6 and J is TRBJ1-1; D not resolved. Trimming pared 2 bases from V and 6 bases from J, leaving 11 bases between. The CDR3 loop spans 13 amino acids. In germline, CDR1 is SGHDT, CDR2 YYEEEE. The CDR3 region is CASSLGGFAEAFF. CDR3 coding DNA: TGTGCCAGCAGCTTAGGAGGGTTCGCTGAAGCTTTCTTT.

The gene calls are TRBV9 and TRBJ2-1; D ambiguous. Deletions cut 0 bases from V and 5 bases from J, with 6 bases between. The germline V gene has CDR1 SGDLS and CDR2 YYNGEE. CDR3 length: 13 residues. The CDR3 spells CASSVVAHNEQFF. CDR3 in DNA: TGTGCCAGCAGCGTAGTGGCCCACAATGAGCAGTTCTTC.

The chain couples TRBV2 to TRBJ2-1; 8 bases line up with TRBD2. Germline lookup yields CDR1 SNHLY and CDR2 FYNNEI. The V segment lost 5 bases and the J segment 7 bases; nucleotides outside the gene matches: 7. CDR3 length: 14 residues. The CDR3 nucleotides are TGTGCCAGCAGTTCATCGGGGGGGAAAAATGAGCAGTTCTTC. Amino acids: CASSSSGGKNEQFF.

The gene calls are TRBV11-1 and TRBJ1-1, with TRBD1 matching 8 bases. The CDR3 is 13 amino acids. Germline assignment: CDR1 SGHAT and CDR2 FQDESV (reference sequence). V lost 6 bases and J lost 3; bases outside the gene matches: 3. In nucleotides, the CDR3 is TGTGCCAGCAGGGGGGACAGGCACACTGAAGCTTTCTTT. Translating it yields CASRGDRHTEAFF.

The chain joins TRBV7-9 to TRBJ2-7; D may be TRBD2 (5 bases). From germline, CDR1 is SEHNR and CDR2 FQNEAQ (reference sequence). Trimming stripped 0 bases from V and 3 bases from J, with 9 bases between. This CDR3 has 14 residues. CDR3 DNA: TGTGCCAGCAGCTTAGCAGGGAGCGGCTACGAGCAGTACTTC. Amino acid sequence: CASSLAGSGYEQYF.

The gene calls are TRBV14 and TRBJ2-2, with D possibly matching TRBD2 (6 bases). Trimming removed 0 bases from V and 2 bases from J, with 13 bases in between. This CDR3 has 17 amino acids. CDR1 SGHDN and CDR2 FVKESK come from the germline V gene. CDR3 in DNA: TGTGCCAGCAGCCAAGATCACGAGACTAGAAACACCGGGGAGCTGTTTTTT. Protein sequence: CASSQDHETRNTGELFF. The full variable domain, its missing parts supplied by reference TRBV14 and TRBJ2-2, is EAGVTQFPSHSVIEKGQTVTLRCDPISGHDNLYWYRRVMGKEIKFLLHFVKESKQDESGMPNNRFLAERTGGTYSTLKVQPAELEDSGVYFCASSQDHETRNTGELFFGEGSRLTVL.

The V gene is TRBV19, the J gene TRBJ2-2; TRBD2 aligns across 7 bases. Germline V CDR1 and CDR2: LNHDA, SQIVND (reference sequence). Trimming removed 4 bases from V and 5 bases from J; junction bases left unmatched: 10. The CDR3 runs to 16 residues. The CDR3 nucleotides are TGTGCCAGTAGTAGAGGGAGGGGTTCGCAAACCGGGGAGCTGTTTTTT. Translating gives CASSRGRGSQTGELFF.

Only a few counts were recorded for this clone. The rearrangement joins TRBV2 to TRBJ1-5; D remains unclear. This CDR3 spans 13 amino acids. CDR1 SNHLY and CDR2 FYNNEI come from the germline V gene. V was clipped by 7 bases and J by 3 bases, with 10 bases between them. CDR3 sequence reads: CASTWRNNQPQHF. In DNA form, the CDR3 reads TGTGCCAGCACGTGGCGGAACAATCAGCCCCAGCATTTT.

This chain joins TRBV2 and TRBJ2-5; 9 bases are a match to TRBD1. CDR3 length: 13 amino acids. Germline V gene lookup returns CDR1 SNHLY and CDR2 FYNNEI. V trimming: 7 bases; J trimming: 5 bases; junction bases outside the gene matches: 5. CDR3 sequence reads: CASNPDRGETQYF. CDR3 DNA: TGTGCCAGCAATCCGGACAGGGGCGAGACCCAGTACTTC.

This clone was picked up one time. The gene calls are TRBV4-1 and TRBJ2-5; 7 nucleotides agree with TRBD2. There are 15 residues in the CDR3. With 6 bases clipped from V and 0 bases from J, the junction kept 7 bases outside the gene matches. Germline V gives CDR1 MGHRA, CDR2 YSYEKL. The DNA for the CDR3 is TGCGCCAGCAGGCTTACCGGGACTAACCAAGAGACCCAGTACTTC. It specifies CASRLTGTNQETQYF.

The chain carries TRBV3-1 (or the pseudogene TRBV3-2) and TRBJ2-7, with TRBD2 matching over 7 bases. Per the germline V gene, CDR1 is LGHDT and CDR2 is YNNKEL (reference sequence). V trimming: 0 bases; J trimming: 3 bases; junction bases outside the gene matches: 5. The CDR3 contains 15 residues. CDR3 sequence reads: CASSQDGGRLYEQYF. CDR3 in DNA: TGTGCCAGCAGCCAAGATGGCGGGAGACTCTACGAGCAGTACTTC.

This clone has just a few counts. The chain is built from TRBV6-2 or TRBV6-3 and TRBJ2-7, with 8 bases identical to TRBD2. CDR1 and CDR2 from the germline V gene are MNHEY and SVGEGT. V dropped 5 bases and J dropped 3; count of bases not matched to a gene: 9. The CDR3 is 15 amino acids. CDR3 nucleotide sequence: TGTGCCAGCAGTCCCCGAATAGCGGGGCTCTACGAGCAGTACTTC. It encodes CASSPRIAGLYEQYF.

V and J are TRBV28 and TRBJ1-5; D not resolved. CDR1 and CDR2 (germline): MDHEN, SYDVKM. V was shortened by 7 bases and J by 0 bases, with 16 bases between the two germline ends. The CDR3 has 16 amino acids. DNA for the CDR3: TGTGCCAGCACCTTCCCCGGTTTTTATAGCAATCAGCCCCAGCATTTT. It yields the protein CASTFPGFYSNQPQHF.

V and J are TRBV4-3 and TRBJ2-1; possibly TRBD2 for D (6 bases). With 0 bases removed from V and 13 bases from J, the gap between germline ends came to 13 bases. Germline V gene lookup returns CDR1 LGHNA and CDR2 YSLEER. The CDR3 is 13 amino acids. The CDR3 nucleotides read TGCGCCAGCAGCCAAGAGGTCGGACTAATTCAGTTCTTC. Translation: CASSQEVGLIQFF.

For the CDR3, the DNA is TGTGCTAGTGGCCCCCCGGGTAGCTCGCCCTCAGATACGCAGTATTTT. Translation: CASGPPGSSPSDTQYF. The chain recombines TRBV12-5 with TRBJ2-3, with D unresolved. The CDR3 runs to 16 residues. V was clipped by 6 bases and J by 4 bases, with 20 bases between them. CDR1 and CDR2 from the germline V gene are LGHNT and FRNRAP. The variable domain in full, completed from reference TRBV12-5 and TRBJ2-3, reads DARVTQTPRHKVTEMGQEVTMRCQPILGHNTVFWYRQTMMQGLELLAYFRNRAPLDDSGMPKDRFSAEMPDATLATLKIQPSEPRDSAVYFCASGPPGSSPSDTQYFGPGTRLTVL.

For this clone: A junction boundary mismatches the germline segment, possibly from a read error. The chain carries TRBV19 and TRBJ2-1, with D tentatively TRBD2 (6 bases). From germline, CDR1 is LNHDA and CDR2 SQIVND (reference sequence). The length of the CDR3 is 14 residues. In nucleotides, the CDR3 is TGTGCCAGTAGCATAGCGGACACCTACAATGAGCAGTTCTTC. Its protein product is CASSIADTYNEQFF.

This sequence joins TRBV3-1 (or the pseudogene TRBV3-2) and TRBJ1-6; D unresolved. Germline assignment: CDR1 LGHDT and CDR2 YNNKEL (reference sequence). V dropped 1 base and J dropped 0 bases, with 10 bases sitting between them. The CDR3 is made up of 17 amino acids. The CDR3 DNA reads TGTGCCAGCAGCCAAGTGCCAGTCAGCTCCTATAATTCACCCCTCCACTTT. As protein: CASSQVPVSSYNSPLHF.

The CDR3 region has the DNA TGTGCCTGGGGACATCTTGTGAATGAGCAGTTCTTC. Amino acid sequence: CAWGHLVNEQFF. The V gene is TRBV30, the J gene TRBJ2-1; D is possibly TRBD1 (5 bases). The CDR3 length is 12 residues. V lost 5 bases and J 7 bases, leaving 12 bases between the germline ends. Germline values: CDR1 GTSNPN, CDR2 SVGIG (reference sequence).

The chain combines TRBV2 with TRBJ1-6; D ambiguous. This CDR3 is 16 amino acids long. CDR1 is SNHLY, CDR2 FYNNEI, per germline. Trimming removed 2 bases at V and 10 bases at J, with 18 bases between. CDR3 DNA: TGTGCCAGCAGTGAACCGTCCTCGCCAGGTCAATCACCCCTCCACTTT. Its translation is CASSEPSSPGQSPLHF. Together with reference TRBV2 and TRBJ1-6, the CDR3 gives the full variable domain: EPEVTQTPSHQVTQMGQEVILRCVPISNHLYFYWYRQILGQKVEFLVSFYNNEISEKSEIFDDQFSVERPDGSNFTLKIRSTKLEDSAMYFCASSEPSSPGQSPLHFGNGTRLTVT.

The chain employs TRBV5-5 and TRBJ2-1, with 8 nucleotides matching TRBD2. CDR1 and CDR2 from the germline V gene are SGHKS and YYEKEE (reference sequence). V lost 0 bases, J lost 9 bases, and 11 bases stayed unmatched. CDR3 length: 16 amino acids. The CDR3 here is CASSLVYSGVGAEQFF. CDR3 coding DNA: TGTGCCAGCAGCTTGGTCTATAGCGGGGTGGGCGCTGAGCAGTTCTTC.

The chain is built from TRBV3-1 (or the pseudogene TRBV3-2) and TRBJ2-7; 11 bases match TRBD2. The CDR3 runs 15 residues. Germline CDR1 and CDR2: LGHDT and YNNKEL (reference sequence). The V segment lost 5 bases and the J segment 3 bases; nucleotides outside the gene matches: 6. The CDR3 spells CASSYGTSGFYEQYF. For the CDR3, the DNA is TGTGCCAGCAGCTACGGGACTAGCGGATTCTACGAGCAGTACTTC.

CDR3 DNA: TGTGCCAGCAGCATTAGCCCCCAAAACTACGAGCAGTACTTC. Translation: CASSISPQNYEQYF. The chain is built from TRBV7-2 and TRBJ2-7; D is undetermined. Trimming removed 5 bases at V and 3 bases at J, with 14 bases between. The CDR3 sequence is 14 residues long. Per germline, CDR1 SGHTA and CDR2 FQGNSA.

The chain uses TRBV30 and TRBJ1-4, with D tentatively TRBD1 (6 bases). Trimming stripped 0 bases from V and 6 bases from J, with 14 bases between. The CDR3 is made up of 15 amino acids. Germline CDR1 GTSNPN, CDR2 SVGIG (reference sequence). CDR3 DNA sequence: TGTGCCTGGAGTGTGGGGGCCCAAGGGGATGAAAAACTGTTTTTT. Amino acid sequence: CAWSVGAQGDEKLFF.

With respect to this clone: Additional DNA sequences in this sample encode the identical CDR3. The J gene is TRBJ1-5, the V gene TRBV19; 8 bases match TRBD1. With V trimmed by 4 bases and J by 7 bases, 6 bases remained unmatched. Germline-derived CDR1 and CDR2 are LNHDA and SQIVND (reference sequence). The CDR3 is made up of 14 amino acids. Written as DNA, the CDR3 is TGTGCCAGTAGTACAACAGGGGGACAACAGCCCCAGCATTTT. Translation: CASSTTGGQQPQHF. Filled out from reference TRBV19 and TRBJ1-5, the complete variable domain reads DGGITQSPKYLFRKEGQNVTLSCEQNLNHDAMYWYRQDPGQGLRLIYYSQIVNDFQKGDIAEGYSVSREKKESFPLTVTSAQKNPTAFYLCASSTTGGQQPQHFGDGTRLSIL.

The CDR3 region is CASSLLRDNPYGYTF. CDR3 in DNA: TGTGCCAGTAGTCTCCTTCGGGACAACCCCTATGGCTACACCTTC. The chain carries TRBV19 and TRBJ1-2, with D possibly matching TRBD1 (6 bases). The ends were cut back, 5 bases at V and 4 bases at J, with 17 bases in the middle. CDR1 is LNHDA, CDR2 SQIVND, per germline (reference sequence). CDR3 length equals 15 residues.

The gene calls are TRBV7-2 and TRBJ2-1; TRBD2 matches at 11 bases. Germline CDR1 SGHTA, CDR2 FQGNSA. The CDR3 is 15 amino acids. V gave up 4 bases and J gave up 13 bases; unmatched junction bases: 12. CDR3 sequence (DNA): TGTGCCAGCAGCTCCTCCGGGACTAGCGGTTTGCACCAGTTCTTC. Encoded protein: CASSSSGTSGLHQFF.

The chain links TRBV7-9 to TRBJ1-5, with D maybe TRBD1 (5 bases). Germline values: CDR1 SEHNR, CDR2 FQNEAQ (reference sequence). The CDR3 has 12 amino acids. V was shortened by 3 bases and J by 11 bases, with 11 bases between the two germline ends. CDR3 amino acids: CASSLGGAAQHF. Here the CDR3 DNA reads TGTGCCAGCAGCTTGGGCGGGGCGGCCCAGCATTTT.

The chain employs TRBV2 and TRBJ1-5; D not certain. This CDR3 has 15 residues. The V and J ends lost 6 bases and 5 bases respectively, with 17 bases between them. Germline values: CDR1 SNHLY, CDR2 FYNNEI. Here the CDR3 DNA reads TGTGCCAGCAGCCCCGGGGTACTTGGGGATCAGCCCCAGCATTTT. Translation: CASSPGVLGDQPQHF.

V gene TRBV7-8 combines with J gene TRBJ2-7; maybe TRBD2 (5 bases). Trimming shortened V by 5 bases and J by 0 bases, and 14 bases separated the two germline ends. The CDR3 is 15 residues long. The germline V gene has CDR1 SGHVS and CDR2 FQNEAQ. The CDR3 nucleotides are TGTGCCAGCAGCCCCGATCTGCGGGCCTCCTACGAGCAGTACTTC. Translating it yields CASSPDLRASYEQYF.

The chain joins TRBV11-2 to TRBJ1-1; no clear D gene. Germline CDR1 and CDR2: SGHAT and FQNNGV. Trimming removed 3 bases from V and 1 base from J, with 6 bases in between. The CDR3 is 13 residues long. CDR3 DNA sequence: TGTGCCAGCAGCTTTAATAAGAACACTGAAGCTTTCTTT. Protein product: CASSFNKNTEAFF.

This rearrangement joins TRBV29-1 to TRBJ2-5; 7 bases match TRBD2. Germline V gene lookup returns CDR1 SQVTM and CDR2 ANQGSEA. This CDR3 spans 14 amino acids. Germline trimming cut 5 bases from V and 1 base from J; bases unmatched to any gene: 7. CDR3: CSVRSRETQETQYF. CDR3 nucleotide sequence: TGCAGCGTTCGTTCGCGGGAGACCCAAGAGACCCAGTACTTC. The whole variable domain, filled in from reference TRBV29-1 and TRBJ2-5, reads SAVISQKPSRDICQRGTSLTIQCQVDSQVTMMFWYRQQPGQSLTLIATANQGSEATYESGFVIDKFPISRPNLTFSTLTVSNMSPEDSSIYLCSVRSRETQETQYFGPGTRLLVL.